Presented here are 26 T cell receptor beta chains from one specimen sequenced in a study of cytomegalovirus exposure and HLA in healthy donors. PCR used 60 Vbeta primers and 13 Jbeta primers. Here immunoSEQ multiplex PCR was the method, and the copy in TCRdb shows in-frame clones only, minus some. The sample lists about 110,000 clones, about 74% occurring once. Source material: PBMCs. The receptor set was obtained from a man aged 30 to 39 in good health and CMV-seropositive.

Worth noting for this clone: The same CDR3 also results from other DNA sequences found in this sample. This chain connects TRBV5-1 to TRBJ1-1, with 7 bases identical to TRBD1. Trimming removed 3 bases from V and 0 bases from J; junction bases left unmatched: 2. The germline V gene encodes CDR1 SGHRS and CDR2 YFSETQ. This CDR3 is built from 14 residues. The CDR3: CASSWTGMNTEAFF. Written as DNA, the CDR3 is TGCGCCAGCAGCTGGACAGGTATGAACACTGAAGCTTTCTTT.

The chain employs TRBV5-1 and TRBJ2-5; 7 positions match TRBD2. CDR1 and CDR2 from the germline V gene are SGHRS and YFSETQ. The CDR3 extends over 14 amino acids. The J segment lost 5 bases and the V segment lost 0 bases, leaving 4 bases of the junction unmatched. The CDR3 DNA follows: TGCGCCAGCAGCTTGGCCCGGGGAGGGGAGACCCAGTACTTC. Its protein product is CASSLARGGETQYF.

The chain recombines TRBV30 with TRBJ1-1, with unresolved D. Germline lookup yields CDR1 GTSNPN and CDR2 SVGIG (reference sequence). Trimming left V 7 bases short and J 2 bases short, with 11 bases between. CDR3 length: 12 amino acids. The CDR3 loop is CAFLVVNTEAFF. DNA of the CDR3: TGTGCCTTTCTAGTAGTCAACACTGAAGCTTTCTTT. Variable domain in full (rest from reference TRBV30 and TRBJ1-1): SQTIHQWPATLVQPVGSPLSLECTVEGTSNPNLYWYRQAAGRGLQLLFYSVGIGQISSEVPQNLSASRPQDRQFILSSKKLLLSDSGFYLCAFLVVNTEAFFGQGTRLTVV.

This chain connects TRBV9 to TRBJ1-2, with TRBD1 identical over 11 bases. The J segment lost 6 bases and the V segment lost 4 bases, leaving 17 bases of the junction unmatched. The CDR3 extends over 18 amino acids. Germline lookup yields CDR1 SGDLS and CDR2 YYNGEE. The CDR3 reads CASSLDPSTGTGGDGYTF. In DNA, the CDR3 is TGTGCCAGCAGCCTCGACCCCTCAACCGGGACAGGGGGGGATGGCTACACCTTC.

The rearrangement uses TRBV6-6 and TRBJ2-3; TRBD2 aligns across 9 bases. Germline lookup yields CDR1 MNHNY and CDR2 SVGAGI (reference sequence). V gave up 6 bases and J gave up 6 bases; unmatched junction bases: 10. CDR3 length equals 15 residues. For the CDR3, the DNA is TGTGCCAGCAGCCCAGGGCGGGGGGGTTCGGATACGCAGTATTTT. As protein: CASSPGRGGSDTQYF.

This chain joins TRBV6-5 and TRBJ1-6; no firm D call. Per the germline V gene, CDR1 is MNHEY and CDR2 is SVGAGI. This CDR3 contains 15 residues. Trimming removed 5 bases from V and 5 bases from J, with 13 bases in between. The CDR3 sequence is CASSVLTPNNSPLHF. As DNA, the CDR3 is TGTGCCAGCAGTGTGCTGACACCTAATAATTCACCCCTCCACTTT.

J is TRBJ2-5 and V is TRBV2, with D unresolved. CDR1 is SNHLY, CDR2 FYNNEI, per germline. Trimming removed 6 bases at V and 5 bases at J, with 10 bases between. This CDR3 spans 12 amino acids. The CDR3 DNA reads TGTGCCAGCAGAGGTAGCTCGGAGACCCAGTACTTC. Its translation is CASRGSSETQYF.

The V gene is TRBV2, the J gene TRBJ1-5; possibly TRBD1 for D (5 bases). From germline, CDR1 is SNHLY and CDR2 FYNNEI. Trimming stripped 4 bases from V and 5 bases from J, with 12 bases between. This CDR3 comprises 14 residues. The CDR3 is CASSATQAYQPQHF. The CDR3 DNA is TGTGCCAGCAGTGCAACACAGGCTTATCAGCCCCAGCATTTT.

This sequence joins TRBV11-2 and TRBJ2-7, with TRBD1 identical over 9 bases. V shed 4 bases, J shed 1 base, and the junction held 5 bases outside the gene matches. Looked up from germline, CDR1 is SGHAT and CDR2 is FQNNGV. The CDR3 spans 15 residues. The CDR3 region is CASSWGQGGSYEQYF. CDR3 in DNA: TGTGCCAGCAGCTGGGGACAGGGTGGTTCCTACGAGCAGTACTTC. The variable domain in full, completed from reference TRBV11-2 and TRBJ2-7, reads EAGVAQSPRYKIIEKRQSVAFWCNPISGHATLYWYQQILGQGPKLLIQFQNNGVVDDSQLPKDRFSAERLKGVDSTLKIQPAKLEDSAVYLCASSWGQGGSYEQYFGPGTRLTVT.

This chain links TRBV30 with TRBJ1-5; D may be TRBD1 (5 bases). The length of the CDR3 is 16 residues. V was clipped by 3 bases and J by 4 bases, with 19 bases between them. Germline CDR1 GTSNPN, CDR2 SVGIG (reference sequence). This chain's CDR3 is CAWSGGSAGSNQPQHF. CDR3 coding DNA: TGTGCCTGGAGCGGAGGGTCGGCAGGGTCGAATCAGCCCCAGCATTTT.

This chain uses TRBV4-1 with TRBJ2-1; weak D call: TRBD2 (5 bases). CDR3 length: 16 amino acids. The germline CDR1 and CDR2 sequences are MGHRA and YSYEKL. The V gene lost 2 bases and the J gene lost 8 bases, with 19 bases spanning the gap. The chain's CDR3 is CASSQHPGKGPHEQFF. In DNA form, the CDR3 reads TGCGCCAGCAGCCAACACCCGGGAAAAGGGCCCCATGAGCAGTTCTTC.

This chain connects TRBV6-5 to TRBJ1-2; no firm D call. This CDR3 is built from 12 residues. CDR1 and CDR2 from the germline V gene are MNHEY and SVGAGI. Trimming pared 6 bases from V and 2 bases from J, leaving 7 bases between. This CDR3 is CASSRVNYGYTF. The CDR3 DNA follows: TGTGCCAGCAGCCGAGTGAACTATGGCTACACCTTC.

The chain links TRBV18 to TRBJ1-1; 7 nucleotides align to TRBD1. Trimming at V came to 3 bases and at J to 1 base, leaving 11 bases not matched to a gene. Germline-derived CDR1 and CDR2 are KGHSH and LQKENI. This CDR3 has 17 residues. In DNA, the CDR3 is TGTGCCAGCTCACCCACCGCGACAGGGAACGGGAACACTGAAGCTTTCTTT. This sequence encodes CASSPTATGNGNTEAFF.

The chain has TRBV4-1 and TRBJ2-2, with 9 positions matching TRBD1. The CDR3 runs 15 residues. The trim removed 4 bases at V and 6 bases at J, leaving 6 bases unmatched. Germline assignment: CDR1 MGHRA and CDR2 YSYEKL. The CDR3 nucleotides read TGCGCCAGCAGCCCCCGACAGGGGGACGCCGGGGAGCTGTTTTTT. It codes for CASSPRQGDAGELFF.

This clone was counted once. J is TRBJ2-3 and V is TRBV28; D is possibly TRBD2 (6 bases). The CDR3 contains 18 residues. Per the germline V gene, CDR1 is MDHEN and CDR2 is SYDVKM. Trimming removed 6 bases at V and 0 bases at J, with 22 bases between. DNA for the CDR3: TGTGCCAGCAGCCCAATCGCCCGGGACTTCTCTAGCACAGATACGCAGTATTTT. Its protein is CASSPIARDFSSTDTQYF.

This chain connects TRBV2 to TRBJ1-2; the D gene is possibly TRBD1 (5 bases). The CDR3 contains 14 residues. The ends were cut back, 7 bases at V and 4 bases at J, with 16 bases in the middle. Germline assignment: CDR1 SNHLY and CDR2 FYNNEI. The CDR3: CASTQGGWVYGYTF. The CDR3 DNA reads TGTGCCAGCACTCAGGGAGGTTGGGTCTATGGCTACACCTTC.

This chain links TRBV5-4 with TRBJ2-2; a possible D gene is TRBD1 (5 bases). With 4 bases removed from V and 3 bases from J, the gap between germline ends came to 16 bases. The CDR3 length is 16 residues. The germline CDR1 and CDR2 sequences are SGHNT and YYREEE (reference sequence). DNA of the CDR3: TGTGCCAGCAGCCACAAAGGATCAGGGCACACCGGGGAGCTGTTTTTT. This gives the protein CASSHKGSGHTGELFF.

The chain employs TRBV5-4 and TRBJ2-7, with a tentative D call TRBD1 (6 bases). Germline V gene lookup returns CDR1 SGHNT and CDR2 YYREEE (reference sequence). Trimming took 4 bases from V and 1 from J, leaving 24 bases between them. This CDR3 region has 18 residues. The CDR3 DNA is TGTGCCAGCAGCGGGGGTTCAGGGGATGAGTCATTTTCCTACGAGCAGTACTTC. Translating it yields CASSGGSGDESFSYEQYF.

This rearrangement joins TRBV5-8 to TRBJ1-4, with 7 bases identical to TRBD1. V lost 2 bases to trimming and J lost 3 bases; unmatched junction nucleotides: 4. Germline assignment: CDR1 SGHTS and CDR2 YDEGEE. The CDR3 totals 15 residues. The CDR3 loop is CASSFQGQPNEKLFF. CDR3 in DNA: TGTGCCAGCAGCTTCCAGGGACAGCCTAATGAAAAACTGTTTTTT.

This clone was counted only a few times. CDR3: CASSEPGSAGETQYF. CDR3 sequence (DNA): TGTGCCAGCAGTGAACCAGGCTCCGCGGGGGAGACCCAGTACTTC. The chain links TRBV25-1 to TRBJ2-5, with TRBD2 as a possible D gene (6 bases). Germline V gives CDR1 MGHDK, CDR2 SYGVNS. CDR3 length equals 15 residues. V was clipped by 2 bases and J by 5 bases, with 15 bases between them.

The chain links TRBV9 to TRBJ2-7, with a weak D call TRBD2 (5 bases). CDR1 is SGDLS and CDR2 is YYNGEE in the germline V gene. The CDR3 consists of 11 residues. V lost 7 bases and J lost 3, with 8 bases in between. CDR3 sequence: CASGRDYEQYF. CDR3 nucleotides: TGTGCCAGCGGACGGGACTACGAGCAGTACTTC.

The chain couples TRBV9 to TRBJ2-6, with 11 bases matching TRBD1. The CDR3 is made up of 18 amino acids. Germline lookup yields CDR1 SGDLS and CDR2 YYNGEE. J was trimmed by 3 bases and V by 0 bases; bases with no gene match: 5. The DNA of the CDR3 is TGTGCCAGCAGCGTAGATAGGACAGGGGGCGATGGGGCCAACGTCCTGACTTTC. Residues: CASSVDRTGGDGANVLTF.

The chain joins TRBV7-9 to TRBJ2-7; D might be TRBD1 (5 bases). CDR3 length: 12 residues. Trimming took 3 bases from V and 7 from J, leaving 10 bases between them. Germline CDR1 reads SEHNR; CDR2 reads FQNEAQ (reference sequence). CDR3 protein: CASSFTGYEQYF. Here the CDR3 DNA reads TGTGCCAGCAGCTTTACAGGCTATGAGCAGTACTTC.

This chain uses TRBV29-1 with TRBJ2-3, with a weak D call TRBD1 (5 bases). CDR1 and CDR2 (germline): SQVTM, ANQGSEA. V was shortened by 8 bases and J by 2 bases, with 14 bases between the two germline ends. CDR3 length equals 13 residues. The CDR3 DNA is TGCAGCACTGGGGCCCAGATCACAGATACGCAGTATTTT. As protein: CSTGAQITDTQYF.

The rearrangement links TRBV25-1 to TRBJ1-5, with 7 bases matching TRBD1. Germline lookup yields CDR1 MGHDK and CDR2 SYGVNS. This CDR3 contains 14 residues. V shed 4 bases and J 4 bases; nucleotides not matched to a gene: 4. The DNA of the CDR3 is TGTGCCAGCAGTGGCGACAGGGTGAATCAGCCCCAGCATTTT. Protein: CASSGDRVNQPQHF.

V gene TRBV6-5 combines with J gene TRBJ1-2, with no clear D. The CDR3 is made up of 12 amino acids. The germline gives CDR1 MNHEY, CDR2 SVGAGI. V was cut by 4 bases and J by 2 bases, with 5 bases left in between. The CDR3 DNA reads TGTGCCAGCAGTTCCCTCAACTATGGCTACACCTTC. This gives the protein CASSSLNYGYTF.